Presented here are 27 T cell receptor beta chains from one specimen sequenced in a study of CD8 T cells in ankylosing spondylitis. TCRdb ran MiXCR on the 5' RACE reads and lists one entry per CDR3 protein. The sample records 300,000 to 350,000 distinct CDR3 sequences, about 20% being singletons. Specimen: blood, either unsorted or a sorted T cell fraction (not recorded which). These receptors were collected from a female donor with ankylosing spondylitis or in good health (not recorded which).

This clonotype was observed many times. The chain employs TRBV29-1 and TRBJ2-7; perhaps TRBD2 as D (6 bases). V lost 1 base and J lost 3, with 10 bases in between. The CDR3 runs to 13 residues. Germline CDR1 reads SQVTM; CDR2 reads ANQGSEA. In DNA, the CDR3 is TGCAGCGTTGAAGCGGGAGTTAGCTACGAGCAGTACTTC. Its translation is CSVEAGVSYEQYF.

Here the CDR3 reads CSAPPSGGLAKNIQYF. The CDR3 nucleotides are TGCAGTGCTCCTCCTAGCGGGGGTTTAGCCAAAAACATTCAGTACTTC. The V and J genes are TRBV20-1 and TRBJ2-4, with TRBD2 matching 10 bases. V shed 5 bases, J shed 0 bases, and the junction held 7 bases outside the gene matches. The CDR3 is 16 residues long. The V gene's germline CDR1 is DFQATT and CDR2 SNEGSKA (reference sequence).

As for this clonotype: Compared with germline, one end of the junction differs, possibly owing to a read error. The rearrangement uses TRBV7-2 and TRBJ2-7; D gene ambiguous. CDR1 and CDR2 (germline): SGHTA, FQGNSA. This CDR3 spans 15 amino acids. In nucleotides, the CDR3 is TGTGCCAGCAGCTTAGGCCAGGTTGGCTCCTACGAGCAGCACTTC. It specifies CASSLGQVGSYEQHF.

This clonotype came up a few times. The chain carries TRBV3-1 and TRBJ2-5; TRBD1 or TRBD2 may be the D gene (5 bases each). The V and J ends lost 2 bases and 1 base respectively, with 8 bases between them. The CDR3 is 14 amino acids. In germline, CDR1 is LGHDT, CDR2 YNNKEL (reference sequence). CDR3 nucleotide sequence: TGTGCCAGCAGCCAAATGGGACCCCAAGAGACCCAGTACTTC. It specifies CASSQMGPQETQYF.

The V gene is TRBV6-2 or TRBV6-3, the J gene TRBJ2-7; no definite D call. V lost 6 bases and J lost 9, with 12 bases in between. The CDR3 runs to 11 residues. The germline CDR1 and CDR2 sequences are MNHEY and SVGEGT. The CDR3 sequence: CASSSTSGQYF. In DNA, the CDR3 is TGTGCCAGCAGCAGCACTTCGGGGCAGTACTTC.

The chain carries TRBV6-1 and TRBJ2-3; D may correspond to TRBD1 or TRBD2 (5 bases each). Germline values: CDR1 MNHNS, CDR2 SASEGT. Between the trimmed V and J ends, which lost 5 bases and 5 bases, there was a span of 23 bases. This CDR3 spans 17 amino acids. CDR3 sequence reads: CASSPYGAGTARDTQYF. The CDR3 bases are TGTGCCAGCAGTCCCTATGGGGCCGGGACCGCGCGAGATACGCAGTATTTT.

This clonotype was detected only a few times. V usage is TRBV4-3 and J usage is TRBJ2-1; 13 bases match TRBD2. The CDR3 runs 15 residues. Trimming removed 5 bases from V and 10 bases from J; junction bases left unmatched: 8. CDR1 and CDR2 (germline): LGHNA, YSLEER. The CDR3 sequence: CASSLGLAGDWEQFF. In nucleotides, the CDR3 is TGCGCCAGCAGCTTAGGACTAGCGGGAGATTGGGAGCAGTTCTTC.

V usage is TRBV24-1 and J usage is TRBJ2-1; 14 positions match TRBD2. CDR3 length equals 16 residues. V shed 4 bases, J shed 6 bases, and the junction held 4 bases outside the gene matches. The V gene's germline CDR1 is KGHDR and CDR2 SFDVKD. The CDR3 here is CATSDPGLAGGNEQFF. CDR3 coding DNA: TGTGCCACCAGTGACCCTGGACTAGCGGGAGGCAATGAGCAGTTCTTC.

This chain uses TRBV10-3 with TRBJ1-1; the D gene is possibly TRBD1 (6 bases). CDR3 size: 13 residues. Germline V gives CDR1 ENHRY, CDR2 SYGVKD. Trimming took 10 bases from V and 4 from J, leaving 16 bases between them. As DNA, the CDR3 is TGTGCCACTCGGACAGTTGAAGGCACTGAAGCTTTCTTT. As protein: CATRTVEGTEAFF.

This clonotype has a count of ten or more. V is TRBV13 and J is TRBJ2-1, with D perhaps TRBD2 (5 bases). CDR1 is PRHDT, CDR2 FYEKMQ, per germline (reference sequence). Trimming stripped 6 bases from V and 0 bases from J, with 9 bases between. This CDR3 region has 14 residues. In nucleotides, the CDR3 is TGTGCCAGCAGGCCCGGGGTCTCCTACAATGAGCAGTTCTTC. Its translation: CASRPGVSYNEQFF.

This clonotype has only a few counts. The rearrangement uses TRBV11-3 and TRBJ2-1, with D perhaps TRBD2 (6 bases). Germline-derived CDR1 and CDR2 are SGHNT and YENEEA. V was cut by 8 bases and J by 2 bases, with 13 bases left in between. The CDR3 totals 14 residues. Here the CDR3 reads CASGRENAYNEQFF. The CDR3 DNA reads as TGTGCCAGCGGTCGGGAGAACGCCTACAATGAGCAGTTCTTC.

CDR3 bases: TGCGCCAGCAGCCAACGGGTAGACCCTAATCAGCCCCAGCATTTT. Translated, it gives CASSQRVDPNQPQHF. The chain combines TRBV4-3 with TRBJ1-5; the D is unclear. The V gene's germline CDR1 is LGHNA and CDR2 YSLEER. V lost 2 bases, J lost 4 bases, and 12 bases lay in between. CDR3 length equals 15 residues.

CDR3 protein: CASSVLSHPTGELFF. The CDR3 region has the DNA TGTGCCAGCAGTGTCCTCAGTCACCCCACCGGGGAGCTGTTTTTT. The chain carries TRBV25-1 and TRBJ2-2; D unclear. Per the germline V gene, CDR1 is MGHDK and CDR2 is SYGVNS. The V gene lost 4 bases and the J gene lost 4 bases, with 13 bases spanning the gap. This CDR3 is built from 15 residues.

In its sample, this clonotype was seen a few times. The rearrangement joins TRBV29-1 to TRBJ2-7; tentatively, D is TRBD1 (6 bases). Trimming removed 6 bases from V and 2 bases from J, with 14 bases in between. This CDR3 spans 13 amino acids. Germline V gene sequence: CDR1 SQVTM, CDR2 ANQGSEA. The CDR3 sequence is CSVTRDKTYEQYF. DNA of the CDR3: TGCAGCGTCACCCGGGACAAGACCTACGAGCAGTACTTC.

This sequence joins TRBV9 and TRBJ2-1; D gene unclear. Per the germline V gene, CDR1 is SGDLS and CDR2 is YYNGEE. The CDR3 consists of 14 residues. Trimming shortened V by 2 bases and J by 7 bases, and 13 bases separated the two germline ends. The CDR3 loop is CASSVGPRLNEQFF. The DNA for the CDR3 is TGTGCCAGCAGCGTCGGGCCGCGCCTTAATGAGCAGTTCTTC.

The chain combines TRBV25-1 with TRBJ2-7, with a weak D call TRBD2 (6 bases). V lost 6 bases and J lost 6, with 9 bases in between. Germline V CDR1 and CDR2: MGHDK, SYGVNS. The CDR3 sequence is 11 residues long. The CDR3 here is CASSREREQYF. In DNA, the CDR3 is TGTGCCAGCAGCCGGGAGCGCGAGCAGTACTTC.

This clonotype showed up just a few times. V and J are TRBV3-1 and TRBJ2-1; 10 bases match TRBD2. From germline, CDR1 is LGHDT and CDR2 YNNKEL (reference sequence). V was clipped by 6 bases and J by 7 bases; unmatched bases: 6. This CDR3 comprises 14 residues. The CDR3 is CASSTGLAINEQFF. CDR3 DNA: TGTGCCAGCAGTACGGGACTAGCGATAAATGAGCAGTTCTTC.

The rearrangement joins TRBV18 to TRBJ2-7; 9 bases agree with TRBD1. Germline V gene data show CDR1 as KGHSH and CDR2 as LQKENI. This CDR3 region has 17 residues. J gave up 4 bases and V 5 bases, and 15 bases lay outside the gene matches. In DNA form, the CDR3 reads TGTGCCAGCTCATCCGGGACAGGGACTCCTGGAAGTTACGAGCAGTACTTC. Amino acid sequence: CASSSGTGTPGSYEQYF. The whole variable domain, filled in from reference TRBV18 and TRBJ2-7, reads NAGVMQNPRHLVRRRGQEARLRCSPMKGHSHVYWYRQLPEEGLKFMVYLQKENIIDESGMPKERFSAEFPKEGPSILRIQQVVRGDSAAYFCASSSGTGTPGSYEQYFGPGTRLTVT.

This clonotype was seen more than once but under ten times. This sequence joins TRBV29-1 and TRBJ2-1; 10 nucleotides line up with TRBD2. V shed 6 bases and J 1 base; nucleotides not matched to a gene: 6. Germline V gene lookup returns CDR1 SQVTM and CDR2 ANQGSEA. CDR3 length: 15 amino acids. The CDR3 DNA follows: TGCAGCGTCGCTACTAGCGGGGCTTCCTACAATGAGCAGTTCTTC. This translates into CSVATSGASYNEQFF.

This clonotype was found a few times. The chain carries TRBV19 and TRBJ2-1; a possible D gene is TRBD2 (6 bases). CDR1 LNHDA and CDR2 SQIVND come from the germline V gene (reference sequence). V lost 5 bases and J lost 6, with 11 bases in between. The CDR3 length is 13 residues. This CDR3 is CASSFQGGNEQFF. In DNA form, the CDR3 reads TGTGCCAGTAGTTTCCAGGGAGGCAATGAGCAGTTCTTC.

This clonotype showed up just a few times. The chain has TRBV4-3 and TRBJ1-1; D is unresolved. CDR1 is LGHNA and CDR2 is YSLEER in the germline V gene. V lost 2 bases and J lost 8, with 9 bases in between. The CDR3 has 12 residues. The CDR3: CASSQTHGEAFF. CDR3 in DNA: TGCGCCAGCAGCCAAACCCATGGAGAAGCTTTCTTT.

This clonotype appeared a single time. The chain is built from TRBV20-1 and TRBJ1-2, with a possible D match to TRBD1 (5 bases). V lost 3 bases and J lost 8, with 16 bases in between. The V gene's germline CDR1 is DFQATT and CDR2 SNEGSKA (reference sequence). The CDR3 is made up of 13 amino acids. The CDR3 loop reads CSARSGPLGGYTF. Written as DNA, the CDR3 is TGCAGTGCTAGGTCGGGACCTCTCGGAGGCTACACCTTC.

This clonotype has only a few counts. The chain combines TRBV19 with TRBJ2-1; 8 bases align to TRBD2. The germline V gene has CDR1 LNHDA and CDR2 SQIVND (reference sequence). The CDR3 consists of 19 residues. With V trimmed by 5 bases and J by 7 bases, 22 bases remained unmatched. The CDR3 loop is CASSFRFVIAGPLKNEQFF. The CDR3 DNA reads TGTGCCAGTAGTTTCCGATTCGTCATAGCGGGGCCACTCAAGAATGAGCAGTTCTTC. Looking up the rest from reference TRBV19 and TRBJ2-1 gives the full variable domain: DGGITQSPKYLFRKEGQNVTLSCEQNLNHDAMYWYRQDPGQGLRLIYYSQIVNDFQKGDIAEGYSVSREKKESFPLTVTSAQKNPTAFYLCASSFRFVIAGPLKNEQFFGPGTRLTVL.

In its sample, this clonotype was seen a few times. This chain uses TRBV7-9 with TRBJ2-3; maybe TRBD2 (6 bases). Germline CDR1 and CDR2: SEHNR and FQNEAQ (reference sequence). This CDR3 has 13 residues. The V and J ends lost 2 bases and 6 bases respectively, with 9 bases between them. The CDR3 spells CASSLFGGDTQYF. The CDR3 nucleotides read TGTGCCAGCAGCTTATTTGGGGGGGATACGCAGTATTTT.

In this sample, this clonotype turned up a few times. The genes are TRBV20-1 and TRBJ2-7; D not resolved. V was trimmed by 4 bases and J by 2 bases, leaving 9 bases between them. This CDR3 comprises 12 residues. The germline gives CDR1 DFQATT, CDR2 SNEGSKA (reference sequence). In DNA, the CDR3 is TGCAGTGCTATGGCGGACCCCTACGAGCAGTACTTC. It translates to CSAMADPYEQYF.

The rearrangement joins TRBV6-5 to TRBJ2-1; the D gene could be TRBD1 or TRBD2 (6 bases each). Per the germline V gene, CDR1 is MNHEY and CDR2 is SVGAGI. Deletions cut 4 bases from V and 2 bases from J, with 21 bases between. The CDR3 length is 18 residues. Here the CDR3 reads CASSFGGLLAFTYNEQFF. CDR3 sequence (DNA): TGTGCCAGCAGTTTTGGGGGGCTATTAGCGTTCACCTACAATGAGCAGTTCTTC.

The chain links TRBV5-1 to TRBJ1-1; a weak D match, TRBD1 (6 bases). Trimming cost V 4 bases and J 3 bases, with 13 bases left between them. Germline CDR1 SGHRS, CDR2 YFSETQ. CDR3 length equals 14 residues. CDR3 residues: CASSAGQPDTEAFF. CDR3 sequence (DNA): TGCGCCAGCAGCGCAGGACAGCCCGACACTGAAGCTTTCTTT.